This T cell receptor (beta chain) was found in a study of blood T cells in healthy people across ages. The wider study: The capture of about one barcoded beta molecule per two T cells was achieved by template switching. Notes on the study in general: With naive T cell percentage, TCR beta diversity showed a strong correlation. Diversity estimated from one million T cells was considered an underestimate.

Deletions cut 2 bases from V and 10 bases from J, with 9 bases between. The germline CDR1 and CDR2 sequences are SNHLY and FYNNEI. This CDR3 is built from 12 residues. Then a second PCR, running about 7 to 11 cycles, was carried out with a sample-barcoded 5' primer and a J-beta primer mix. Every sample gave at least 2.5 million paired-end reads containing CDR3. TCRdb independently ran MiXCR on the 5' RACE reads; one entry per CDR3 protein. The sample consists of about 1.4 million distinct CDR3 sequences, approximately 59% of them appearing once. As regards this clonotype: The antigen remains unidentified.

The chain links TRBV2 to TRBJ2-1, with a possible D match to TRBD2 (5 bases). Material for sequencing was blood. This clonotype was obtained from a man aged 18 to 29 in good health. CDR3 amino acids: CASSERGWEQFF. CDR3 nucleotide sequence: TGTGCCAGCAGTGAACGGGGTTGGGAGCAGTTCTTC. The full variable domain, completed using reference TRBV2 and TRBJ2-1, is EPEVTQTPSHQVTQMGQEVILRCVPISNHLYFYWYRQILGQKVEFLVSFYNNEISEKSEIFDDQFSVERPDGSNFTLKIRSTKLEDSAMYFCASSERGWEQFFGPGTRLTVL.